This TCR beta chain was obtained from a study of monozygotic twins with inflammatory bowel disease. Study-level findings and limits: Heterogeneous immunosuppressive treatment regimens may have introduced variability into patient repertoires.

About this clonotype: The antigen remains unidentified.

TCRdb reanalyzed the 5' RACE reads and collapses them to one entry per CDR3 protein, without DNA. The repertoire table contains fewer than 200,000 distinct CDR3 sequences. Germline lookup yields CDR1 LGHNA and CDR2 YNFKEQ. The CDR3 contains 15 residues. The sample consisted of blood. The sequence was obtained from a human donor with ulcerative colitis or Crohn's disease, or a healthy co-twin of an affected twin (not recorded which). V usage is TRBV4-2 and J usage is TRBJ2-3; the D gene TCRdb calls, TRBD1, cannot be checked with no DNA. CDR3 amino acids: CASSQGTGHTDTQYF.